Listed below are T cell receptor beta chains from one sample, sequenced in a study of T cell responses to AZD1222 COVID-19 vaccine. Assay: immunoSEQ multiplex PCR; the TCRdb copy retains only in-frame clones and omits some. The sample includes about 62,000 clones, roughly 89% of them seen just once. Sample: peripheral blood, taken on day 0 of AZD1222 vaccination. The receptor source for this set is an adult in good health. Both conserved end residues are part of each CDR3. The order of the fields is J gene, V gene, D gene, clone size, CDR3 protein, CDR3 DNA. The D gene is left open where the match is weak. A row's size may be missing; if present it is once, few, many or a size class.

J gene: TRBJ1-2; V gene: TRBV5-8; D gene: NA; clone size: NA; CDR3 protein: CASTFGGASNYGYTF; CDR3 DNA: TGTGCCAGCACCTTCGGGGGAGCGTCGAACTATGGCTACACCTTC
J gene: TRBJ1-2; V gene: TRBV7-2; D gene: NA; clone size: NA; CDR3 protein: CASSLYKYGYTF; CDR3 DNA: TGTGCCAGCAGCTTATATAAATATGGCTACACCTTC
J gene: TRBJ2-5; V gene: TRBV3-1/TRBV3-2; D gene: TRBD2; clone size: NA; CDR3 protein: CASSQGLAGGETQYF; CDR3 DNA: TGTGCCAGCAGCCAAGGGCTAGCGGGGGGCGAGACCCAGTACTTC
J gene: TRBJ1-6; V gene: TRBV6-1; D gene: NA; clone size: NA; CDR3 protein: CASSEARDPKLPLHF; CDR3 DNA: TGTGCCAGCAGTGAAGCCCGGGACCCTAAGTTACCCCTCCACTTT
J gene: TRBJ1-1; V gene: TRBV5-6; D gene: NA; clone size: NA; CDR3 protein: CASSQNGLRVTEAFF; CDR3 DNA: TGTGCCAGCAGCCAAAACGGGCTCAGGGTCACTGAAGCTTTCTTT
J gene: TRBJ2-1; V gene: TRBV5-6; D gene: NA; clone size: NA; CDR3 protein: CASSPRSGINSYNEQFF; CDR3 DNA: TGTGCCAGCAGCCCGCGGTCGGGCATCAACTCCTACAATGAGCAGTTCTTC
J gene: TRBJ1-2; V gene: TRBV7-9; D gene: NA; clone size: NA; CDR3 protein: CASSSGQRGYTF; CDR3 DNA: TGTGCCAGCAGCTCAGGACAGCGGGGCTACACCTTC
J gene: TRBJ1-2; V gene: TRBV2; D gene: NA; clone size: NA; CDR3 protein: CASRARENYGYTF; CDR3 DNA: TGTGCCAGCAGGGCGAGGGAGAACTATGGCTACACCTTC
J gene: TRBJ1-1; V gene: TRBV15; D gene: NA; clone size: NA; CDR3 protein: CATSRGQGRVAFF; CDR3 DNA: TGTGCCACCAGCAGAGGGCAGGGGAGGGTAGCTTTCTTT
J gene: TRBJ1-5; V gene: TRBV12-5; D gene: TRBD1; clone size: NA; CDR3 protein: CASGKQGAPQHF; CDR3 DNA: TGTGCTAGTGGTAAACAGGGGGCACCCCAGCATTTT
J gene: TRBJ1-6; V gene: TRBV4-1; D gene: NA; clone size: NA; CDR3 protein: CASSQDRAQRNSPLHF; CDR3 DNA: TGCGCCAGCAGCCAAGATAGAGCCCAAAGAAATTCACCCCTCCACTTT
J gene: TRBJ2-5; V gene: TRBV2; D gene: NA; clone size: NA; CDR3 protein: CASSSGWGETQYF; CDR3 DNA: TGTGCCAGCAGCTCAGGGTGGGGAGAGACCCAGTACTTC
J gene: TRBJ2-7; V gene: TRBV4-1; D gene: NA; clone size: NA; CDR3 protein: CASSQPGAYEQYF; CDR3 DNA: TGCGCCAGCAGCCAGCCCGGCGCCTACGAGCAGTACTTC
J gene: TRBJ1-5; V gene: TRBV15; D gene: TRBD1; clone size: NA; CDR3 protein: CATSREPDREPQHF; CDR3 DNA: TGTGCCACCAGCAGAGAGCCAGACAGGGAGCCCCAGCATTTT
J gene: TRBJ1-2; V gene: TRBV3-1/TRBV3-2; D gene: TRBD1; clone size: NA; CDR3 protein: CASSQGQGNYGYTF; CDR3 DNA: TGTGCCAGCAGCCAAGGACAGGGGAACTATGGCTACACCTTC
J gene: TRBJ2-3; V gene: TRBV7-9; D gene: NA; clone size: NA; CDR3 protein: CASSLEGGIRNTQYF; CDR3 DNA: TGTGCCAGCAGCTTAGAAGGCGGGATTCGAAATACGCAGTATTTT
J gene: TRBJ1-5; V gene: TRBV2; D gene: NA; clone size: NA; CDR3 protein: CASSGPTRTASNQPQHF; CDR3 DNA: TGTGCCAGCAGTGGACCCACCAGGACAGCCAGCAATCAGCCCCAGCATTTT
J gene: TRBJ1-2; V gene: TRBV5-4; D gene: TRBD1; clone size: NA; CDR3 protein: CASSLVQGANNYGYTF; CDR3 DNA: TGTGCCAGCAGCCTCGTGCAGGGGGCTAATAACTATGGCTACACCTTC
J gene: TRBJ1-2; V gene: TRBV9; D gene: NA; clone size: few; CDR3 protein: CASSAGRDQANYGYTF; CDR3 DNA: TGTGCCAGCAGCGCTGGACGGGACCAAGCTAACTATGGCTACACCTTC
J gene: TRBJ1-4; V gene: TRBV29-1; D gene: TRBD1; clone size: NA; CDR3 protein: CSVTDSQGLNEKLFF; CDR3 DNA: TGCAGCGTTACAGACTCACAGGGGTTAAATGAAAAACTGTTTTTT
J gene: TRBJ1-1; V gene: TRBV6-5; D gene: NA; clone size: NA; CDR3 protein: CASSYNSRTYTEAFF; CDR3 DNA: TGTGCCAGCAGTTACAATTCTCGGACCTACACTGAAGCTTTCTTT
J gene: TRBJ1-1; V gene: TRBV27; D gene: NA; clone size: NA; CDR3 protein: CASSFSRNTEAFF; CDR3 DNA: TGTGCCAGCAGTTTCAGCAGAAACACTGAAGCTTTCTTT
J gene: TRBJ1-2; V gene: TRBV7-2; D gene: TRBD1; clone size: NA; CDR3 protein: CASGVDRANYGYTF; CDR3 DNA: TGTGCCAGCGGGGTGGACAGGGCGAACTATGGCTACACCTTC
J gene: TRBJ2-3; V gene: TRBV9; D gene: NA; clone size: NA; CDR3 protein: CASSVAGDSTDTQYF; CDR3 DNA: TGTGCCAGCAGCGTAGCCGGGGACTCCACAGATACGCAGTATTTT
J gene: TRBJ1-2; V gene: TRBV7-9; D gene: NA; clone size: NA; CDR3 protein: CASSREAGSGYGYTF; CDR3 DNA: TGTGCCAGCAGCCGGGAAGCAGGTTCGGGCTATGGCTACACCTTC
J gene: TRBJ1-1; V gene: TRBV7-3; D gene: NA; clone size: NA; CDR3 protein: CASSPGYSVNTEAFF; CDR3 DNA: TGTGCCAGCAGCCCAGGGTATTCGGTGAACACTGAAGCTTTCTTT
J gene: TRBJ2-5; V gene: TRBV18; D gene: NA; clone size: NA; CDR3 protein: CASSPPNPGYQETQYF; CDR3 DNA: TGTGCCAGCTCACCACCAAACCCCGGGTACCAAGAGACCCAGTACTTC
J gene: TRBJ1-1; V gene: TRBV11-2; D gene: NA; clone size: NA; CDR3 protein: CASSLGTENEAFF; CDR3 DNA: TGTGCCAGCAGCTTAGGGACAGAGAATGAAGCTTTCTTT
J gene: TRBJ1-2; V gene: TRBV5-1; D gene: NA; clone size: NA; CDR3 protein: CASSFRGVGYTF; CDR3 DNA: TGCGCCAGCAGCTTTCGAGGGGTCGGCTACACCTTC
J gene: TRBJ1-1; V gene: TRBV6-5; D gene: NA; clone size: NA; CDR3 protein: CASSYRADTRGTEAFF; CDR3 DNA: TGTGCCAGCAGTTACAGGGCAGACACCCGAGGCACTGAAGCTTTCTTT
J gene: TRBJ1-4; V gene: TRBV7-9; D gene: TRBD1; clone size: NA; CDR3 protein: CASSPTGTGGEKLFF; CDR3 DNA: TGTGCCAGCAGCCCAACCGGGACAGGGGGGGAAAAACTGTTTTTT
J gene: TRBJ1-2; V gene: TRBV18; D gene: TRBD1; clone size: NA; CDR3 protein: CASSQGPGQGYYGYTF; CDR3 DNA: TGTGCCAGCTCACAAGGGCCGGGACAGGGGTACTATGGCTACACCTTC
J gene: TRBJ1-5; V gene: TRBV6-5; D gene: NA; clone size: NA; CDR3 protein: CASSNPGSGQPQHF; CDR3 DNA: TGTGCCAGCAGCAACCCCGGGAGCGGTCAGCCCCAGCATTTT
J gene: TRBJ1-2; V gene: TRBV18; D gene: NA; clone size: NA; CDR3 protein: CASSPPTVYGYTF; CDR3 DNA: TGTGCCAGCTCACCACCGACAGTCTATGGCTACACCTTC
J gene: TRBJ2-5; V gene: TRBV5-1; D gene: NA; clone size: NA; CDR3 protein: CASSQSETQYF; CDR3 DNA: TGCGCCAGCAGCCAGTCCGAGACCCAGTACTTC
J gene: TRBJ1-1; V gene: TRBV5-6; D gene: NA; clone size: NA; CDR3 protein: CASSFGVRDTEAFF; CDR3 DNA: TGTGCCAGCAGCTTCGGGGTGCGGGACACTGAAGCTTTCTTT
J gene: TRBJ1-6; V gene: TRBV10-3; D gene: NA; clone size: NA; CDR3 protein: CAIKGESISISPLHF; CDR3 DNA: TGTGCCATCAAGGGGGAATCTATTAGCATTTCACCCCTCCACTTT
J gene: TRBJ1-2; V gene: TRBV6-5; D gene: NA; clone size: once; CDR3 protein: CASSYSTGRGYTF; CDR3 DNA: TGTGCCAGCAGTTACTCCACAGGTAGAGGCTACACCTTC
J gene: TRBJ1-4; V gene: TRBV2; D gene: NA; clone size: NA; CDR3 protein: CASSAVGGNEKLFF; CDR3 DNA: TGTGCCAGCAGTGCTGTAGGGGGTAATGAAAAACTGTTTTTT
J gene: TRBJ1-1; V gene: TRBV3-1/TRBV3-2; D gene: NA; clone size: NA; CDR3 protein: CASSQEVSANTEAFF; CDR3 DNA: TGTGCCAGCAGCCAAGAGGTCTCCGCGAACACTGAAGCTTTCTTT
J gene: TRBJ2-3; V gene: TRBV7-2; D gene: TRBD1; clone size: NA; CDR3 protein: CASSTRTGFSTDTQYF; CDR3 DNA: TGTGCCAGCAGCACACGGACAGGCTTTAGCACAGATACGCAGTATTTT
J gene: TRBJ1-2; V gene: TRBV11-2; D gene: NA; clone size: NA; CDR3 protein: CASSLGVYGYTF; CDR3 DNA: TGTGCCAGCAGCTTAGGGGTTTATGGCTACACCTTC
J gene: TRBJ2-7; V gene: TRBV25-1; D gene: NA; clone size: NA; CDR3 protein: CASRAAGQGYEQYF; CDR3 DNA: TGTGCCAGCAGAGCGGCAGGGCAGGGTTACGAGCAGTACTTC
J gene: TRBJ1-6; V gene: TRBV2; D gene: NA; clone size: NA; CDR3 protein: CASSEGNSPLHF; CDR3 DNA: TGTGCCAGCAGTGAGGGGAATTCACCCCTCCACTTT
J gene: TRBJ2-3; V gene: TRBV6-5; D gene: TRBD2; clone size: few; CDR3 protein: CASTTGGATDTQYF; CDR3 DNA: TGTGCCAGCACCACGGGGGGGGCGACAGATACGCAGTATTTT
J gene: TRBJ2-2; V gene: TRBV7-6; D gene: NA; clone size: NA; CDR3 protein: CASSLGLVNTGELFF; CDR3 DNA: TGTGCCAGCAGCTTAGGACTAGTCAACACCGGGGAGCTGTTTTTT
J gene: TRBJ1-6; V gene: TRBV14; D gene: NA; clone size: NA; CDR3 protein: CASSQWASRSPLHF; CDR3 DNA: TGTGCCAGCAGCCAATGGGCCTCCCGATCACCCCTCCACTTT
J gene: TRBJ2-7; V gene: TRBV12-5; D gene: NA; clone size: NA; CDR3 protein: CASGLDTTYEQYF; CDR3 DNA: TGTGCTAGTGGACTGGACACTACCTACGAGCAGTACTTC
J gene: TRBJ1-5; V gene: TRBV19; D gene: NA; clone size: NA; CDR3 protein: CASSLQEGQPQHF; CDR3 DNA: TGTGCCAGTAGCCTACAGGAAGGCCAGCCCCAGCATTTT
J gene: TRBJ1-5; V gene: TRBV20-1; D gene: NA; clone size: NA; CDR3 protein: CSAAGLGVQHF; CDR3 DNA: TGCAGTGCTGCCGGTCTCGGGGTACAGCATTTT
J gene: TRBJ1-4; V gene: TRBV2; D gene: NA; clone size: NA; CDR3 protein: CASRGPTTTNEKLFF; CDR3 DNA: TGTGCCAGCAGGGGTCCTACTACAACTAATGAAAAACTGTTTTTT
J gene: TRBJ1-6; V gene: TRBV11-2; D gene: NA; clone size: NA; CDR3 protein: CASSLAVDSPLHF; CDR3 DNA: TGTGCCAGCAGCTTAGCCGTGGATTCACCCCTCCACTTT